This T cell receptor beta chain was sequenced during a study of PD-L1 blockade in urothelial cancer. Study-wide context: Atezolizumab was started by patients in the mid-2010s at 1,200 mg intravenously every 3 weeks.

The table came from immunoSEQ multiplex PCR; TCRdb's copy has only in-frame clones and leaves some out. The sample has about 76,000 clones, around 93% seen once. CDR1 is SGHAT and CDR2 is FQNNGV in the germline V gene. There are 17 residues in the CDR3. With V trimmed by 1 base and J by 7 bases, 13 bases remained unmatched. Time point here: peripheral blood 6 weeks after treatment start. The sample consisted of PBMCs, taken around atezolizumab (anti-PD-L1) treatment. The chain has TRBV11-2 and TRBJ2-1; TRBD2 matches at 7 bases. The sequence derives from a woman older than 75 with urothelial cancer. The DNA for the CDR3 is TGTGCCAGCAGCTTAGTAAGTGGGGGGAGGGCAAGGAATGAGCAGTTCTTC. Its translation is CASSLVSGGRARNEQFF.